The present T cell receptor (beta chain) was sequenced within a study of T cells after somatic rescue of genetic block. The V and J ends lost 7 bases and 7 bases, in that order; junction bases with no gene match: 4. The CDR3 totals 13 residues. From germline, CDR1 is LNHDA and CDR2 SQIVND (reference sequence). Profiling relied on immunoSEQ multiplex PCR, and the TCRdb table lists in-frame clones only, not all of them. In the table there are 110,000 or so clones, under 95% of which are singletons. The sequence derives from a woman in her late teens or twenties. Sequencing was performed on peripheral blood mononuclear cells (PBMCs). The chain joins TRBV19 to TRBJ2-1, with TRBD1 identical over 10 bases. This CDR3 is CASIGQGVNEQFF. Here the CDR3 DNA reads TGTGCCAGTATTGGACAGGGGGTGAATGAGCAGTTCTTC.